What follows is one T cell receptor beta chain and its context. Its specificity is unknown. Produced via immunoSEQ multiplex PCR; TCRdb's table is partial and in-frame only. The repertoire includes roughly 80,000 clones, about 90% of them detected once, and about 5% sits in the top ten. This sample stems from a study of T cell responses to AZD1222 COVID-19 vaccine. Study overall: The analysis combined second doses at about 4 or about 12 weeks. The study, taken as a whole, reports: Reportedly, nearly half the spike-specific TCRs target unmutated variant regions. Donors were chiefly white British, with a greater number of females, and clonal diversity was perhaps underestimated.

Deletions cut 3 bases from V and 10 bases from J, with 20 bases between. The V gene's germline CDR1 is SGHRS and CDR2 YFSETQ. This CDR3 region has 14 residues. The sequence was obtained from an adult in good health. The J gene is TRBJ2-7, the V gene TRBV5-1; D is uncertain. The sample consisted of peripheral blood, taken on day 0 of AZD1222 vaccination. Written as DNA, the CDR3 is TGCGCCAGCAGCTCCGCAGTCACTACTGCCGGACAGTACTTC. Protein: CASSSAVTTAGQYF.